This T cell receptor (beta chain) was found in a study of siplizumab effects on memory and regulatory T cells (dated by TCRdb to the late 2010s). A note on the overall study: The study examined how the anti-CD2 antibody siplizumab affects alloreactive T-cell subsets in allogeneic mixed lymphocyte reactions built from human PBMCs.

Library generation was performed with the immunoSEQ multiplex PCR assay. Approximately 100,000 TCR templates per sample were assayed on the deep sequencing platform. Genomic DNA extracted from sorted T cells was the material used for TCRbeta CDR3 sequencing. The study's processing was this. The R programming language was used for clonal analysis of the TCRbeta CDR3 data. Comparing unstimulated samples against CFSE-low samples taken after the reaction was how alloreactive CD4+ and CD8+ clones were defined. Regulatory or non-regulatory origin was assigned to alloreactive CD4+ clones by matching of sequences to sorted unstimulated Treg and non-Treg repertoires. Drawn from immuneACCESS, this table holds only the in-frame rearrangements with V and J called that TCRdb kept. Clones are partly lost; checked studies trace under half to an unresolved V gene and leave the rest unexplained. Clone size and V and J calls were adopted from that table, with D and trimming inferred from the DNA. The sample table holds roughly 92,000 clones, of which around 94% were seen once. 0.3% of the sample rests with the top ten.

Study-level results and caveats: Greater diversity appeared to be present in unstimulated naive T cells than in memory T cells, and a substantial contribution to the alloresponse seemed to be made by naive cells. Because sequences at frequencies below about 10^-5 were poorly captured, only a minor fraction of alloreactive clones could be mapped back to unstimulated subsets. Among mappable alloreactive CD4+ clones, the Treg-derived fraction averaged around 70% with siplizumab versus about 27% in control reactions. About 75-95% of proliferating CD4+ or CD8+ clones could not be given a naive or memory phenotype. Siplizumab significantly lowered the cumulative frequency of alloreactive sequences that could be traced to unstimulated CD4+ memory T cells. Whether proliferating Tregs from siplizumab cultures were suppressive was not functionally confirmed.

Sorted unstimulated T cells, along with proliferating T cells recovered from mixed lymphocyte reactions, underwent TCRbeta CDR3 sequencing. Fresh whole blood from approximately ten HLA-typed healthy donors was used to isolate PBMCs. To map where alloreactive clones came from, CD4+ non-regulatory T cells in the unstimulated state were FACS-sorted. V has 1 base trimmed and J has 3 bases trimmed; junction bases matching no gene number 7. The CDR3 holds 18 amino acids from the cysteine to the phenylalanine. Only the CDR3 DNA stays, 54 bases, in frame from base 1. From the germline V gene (reference sequence), CDR1 is LNHDA and CDR2 is SQIVND. Remarks on this clone: Which antigen it targets is not known. Per-nucleotide qualities are absent, and no much larger clonotype sits a single base away.

Sequenced: non-Treg CD4+ T cells sorted from blood. The cell subset or site label, read with the paper, signifies: FACS-sorted unstimulated CD4+ non-regulatory T cells. The clonotype comes from a human donor in good health. The rearrangement joined TRBV19 to TRBJ1-5; TRBD1 fits 12 bases in the junction. Read as DNA, the sequence is TGTGCCAGTAGTATAGGCCCGGGACAGGGGGCATACAATCAGCCCCAGCATTTT. Protein translation: CASSIGPGQGAYNQPQHF.